This TCR beta chain stems from a study of shared clonotypes between healthy human individuals. This table comes from immunoSEQ multiplex PCR, and its TCRdb copy is limited to in-frame clones, with some not included. The top ten clones hold about 0.39% of a sample with 2 million to 2.5 million clones, 80% to 95% of them seen once. With regard to this clone: What it binds is not known.

Study observations and caveats: It was the few donors that limited the genetic and exposure-history diversity represented.

This clonotype was obtained from a young man in good health. Some clones in this sample may be carry-over from other donors' samples. Specimen: naive CD4+ T cells from PBMCs. Described subset: CD45RA+ positively selected.

CDR3 protein: CASSLWGRGLYEQYF. As DNA, the CDR3 is TGTGCCAGCAGCTTATGGGGGAGGGGACTCTACGAGCAGTACTTC. The chain is built from TRBV7-3 and TRBJ2-7, with 7 nucleotides matching TRBD2. Germline-derived CDR1 and CDR2 are SGHTA and FQGTGA. J was trimmed by 3 bases and V by 2 bases; bases with no gene match: 7. This CDR3 spans 15 amino acids.